Listed below are T cell receptor beta chains from one sample, sequenced in a study of T cell repertoires in cytomegalovirus infection. No antigen has been assigned to these receptors. MiXCR, applied by TCRdb to the reads, yields one record per CDR3 protein. In the table there are about 830,000 distinct CDR3 sequences, 30% to 35% of which are singletons. The sample in question was cultured CD8+ T cells from PBMCs, obtained from culture after CMV antigen stimulation. Source of these receptors: a human donor in good health (CMV status not recorded). Some clones in this sample may be carry-over from other donors' samples. The CDR3 runs from the conserved cysteine through the conserved F or W. The order of the fields is D gene, clone size, V gene, J gene, CDR3 protein, CDR3 DNA. The D gene is left open where the match is weak. Only part of the rows carry a size: once, few, many, or a class if the clone is expanded.

d_call: -; clone_size: -; v_call: TRBV12-3/TRBV12-4; j_call: TRBJ2-2; cdr3_aa: CASTVGGNRWELFF; cdr3_nt: TGTGCCAGCACCGTAGGAGGTAACCGATGGGAGCTGTTTTTT
d_call: -; clone_size: many; v_call: TRBV7-2; j_call: TRBJ1-1; cdr3_aa: CASSLPTEAFF; cdr3_nt: TGTGCCAGCAGCTTACCCACTGAAGCTTTCTTT
d_call: TRBD1; clone_size: -; v_call: TRBV5-4; j_call: TRBJ2-7; cdr3_aa: CATRQGTDEQYF; cdr3_nt: TGTGCCACCCGACAGGGTACCGACGAGCAGTACTTC
d_call: TRBD1; clone_size: -; v_call: TRBV27; j_call: TRBJ2-7; cdr3_aa: CASSPSTGDSSYEQYF; cdr3_nt: TGTGCCAGCAGTCCATCGACAGGGGACTCGTCCTACGAGCAGTACTTC
d_call: -; clone_size: few; v_call: TRBV7-6; j_call: TRBJ2-5; cdr3_aa: CASSPLAQHTQETQYF; cdr3_nt: TGTGCCAGCAGCCCCCTGGCCCAACACACCCAAGAGACCCAGTACTTC
d_call: -; clone_size: once; v_call: TRBV7-6; j_call: TRBJ2-2; cdr3_aa: CASSLAPGVMAGELFF; cdr3_nt: TGTGCTAGCAGCTTAGCACCGGGGGTGATGGCCGGGGAGCTGTTTTTT
d_call: -; clone_size: -; v_call: TRBV9; j_call: TRBJ1-2; cdr3_aa: CASSVGLTSNYGYTF; cdr3_nt: TGTGCCAGCAGCGTTGGACTTACCTCTAACTATGGCTACACCTTC
d_call: -; clone_size: -; v_call: TRBV28; j_call: TRBJ2-3; cdr3_aa: CASSLWKARRTSSTDTQYF; cdr3_nt: TGTGCCAGCAGTTTATGGAAGGCCAGACGTACGAGTAGCACAGATACGCAGTATTTT
d_call: -; clone_size: -; v_call: TRBV6-2/TRBV6-3; j_call: TRBJ2-6; cdr3_aa: CASSYDRQLDSGANVLTF; cdr3_nt: TGTGCCAGCAGTTACGACCGACAGTTAGACTCTGGGGCCAACGTCCTGACTTTC
d_call: -; clone_size: many; v_call: TRBV12-3/TRBV12-4; j_call: TRBJ1-2; cdr3_aa: CASSLKGANYGYTF; cdr3_nt: TGTGCCAGCAGTTTGAAGGGAGCTAACTATGGCTACACCTTC
d_call: TRBD1; clone_size: few; v_call: TRBV29-1; j_call: TRBJ2-3; cdr3_aa: CSVVGSDRGEYF; cdr3_nt: TGCAGCGTTGTAGGTTCGGACAGGGGAGAGTATTTT